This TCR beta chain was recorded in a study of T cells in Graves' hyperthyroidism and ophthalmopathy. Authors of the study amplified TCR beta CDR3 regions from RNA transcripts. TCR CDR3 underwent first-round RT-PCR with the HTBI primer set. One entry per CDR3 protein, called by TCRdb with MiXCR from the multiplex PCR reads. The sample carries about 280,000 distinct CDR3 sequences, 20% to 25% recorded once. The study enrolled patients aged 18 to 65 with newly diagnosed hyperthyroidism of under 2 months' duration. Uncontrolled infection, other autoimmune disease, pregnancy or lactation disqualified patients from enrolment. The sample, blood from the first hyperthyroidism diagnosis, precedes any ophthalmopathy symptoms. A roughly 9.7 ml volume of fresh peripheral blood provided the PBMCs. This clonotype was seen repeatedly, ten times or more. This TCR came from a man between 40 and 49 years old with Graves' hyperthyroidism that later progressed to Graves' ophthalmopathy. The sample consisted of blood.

CDR3 in amino acids: CASSPRTYYTF. In DNA form, the CDR3 reads TGTGCCAGCTCACCACGGACATACTACACCTTC. The chain is built from TRBV18 and TRBJ1-2, with D maybe TRBD1 (5 bases). Germline lookup yields CDR1 KGHSH and CDR2 LQKENI. V shed 1 base and J shed 10 bases, with 7 bases lying between them. The CDR3 covers 11 residues.